The 9 T cell receptor beta chains in this list originate from one sample, sequenced in a study of blood T cell repertoires in COVID-19. Here immunoSEQ multiplex PCR was the method, and the copy in TCRdb shows in-frame clones only, minus some. Of under 300,000 clones listed, 70% to 90% were seen once; the top ten hold approximately 7%. The sequenced sample consisted of peripheral blood. These receptors were obtained from a woman in her sixties or seventies with active or convalescent COVID-19.

This clone has a handful of counts. The chain recombines TRBV19 with TRBJ2-3, with D possibly matching TRBD2 (6 bases). Between the trimmed V and J ends, which lost 3 bases and 15 bases, there was a span of 16 bases. This CDR3 is 12 amino acids long. Per the germline V gene, CDR1 is LNHDA and CDR2 is SQIVND (reference sequence). Here the CDR3 reads CASSMGLNRAYF. DNA of the CDR3: TGTGCCAGTAGTATGGGACTCAATCGAGCATATTTT.

This clone occurred a few times. The chain employs TRBV5-1 and TRBJ1-2; 9 positions agree with TRBD1. The trim removed 2 bases at V and 4 bases at J, leaving 9 bases unmatched. This CDR3 spans 16 amino acids. Germline assignment: CDR1 SGHRS and CDR2 YFSETQ. CDR3 in DNA: TGCGCCAGCAGCTTTACTCAAACAGGGGGCTCCTATGGCTACACCTTC. The encoded protein is CASSFTQTGGSYGYTF.

CDR3 nucleotides: TGTGCCAGCAGCCAAGGTCGCGGGGCGGGGACTTACAATGAGCAGTTCTTC. Translating gives CASSQGRGAGTYNEQFF. V and J are TRBV4-2 and TRBJ2-1; TRBD2 might be the D (6 bases). Germline CDR1 LGHNA, CDR2 YNFKEQ. Deletions cut 1 base from V and 4 bases from J, with 17 bases between. The CDR3 runs 17 residues.

V usage is TRBV6-6 and J usage is TRBJ1-5; tentative D call: TRBD1 (6 bases). The CDR3 spans 15 residues. Germline-derived CDR1 and CDR2 are MNHNY and SVGAGI (reference sequence). V lost 4 bases and J 6 bases, leaving 16 bases between the germline ends. DNA for the CDR3: TGTGCCAGCAGTTCCACCCTGAGGGGGACTCAGCCCCAGCATTTT. Translated, it gives CASSSTLRGTQPQHF.

The rearrangement links TRBV10-2 to TRBJ1-5; D is undetermined. This CDR3 comprises 12 residues. The germline V gene has CDR1 WSHSY and CDR2 SAAADI. Trimming cost V 4 bases and J 3 bases, with 4 bases left between them. Written as DNA, the CDR3 is TGCGCCAGCAGTGGCGCCAATCAGCCCCAGCATTTT. Translation gives CASSGANQPQHF.

The genes are TRBV12-3 or TRBV12-4 and TRBJ1-1; D uncertain. The length of the CDR3 is 13 residues. The V gene lost 2 bases and the J gene lost 0 bases, with 4 bases spanning the gap. DNA of the CDR3: TGTGCCAGCAGTTTAATCTTGAACACTGAAGCTTTCTTT. It specifies CASSLILNTEAFF.

This clone appeared a single time. The V call is TRBV12-5, the J call TRBJ1-1; possible D gene TRBD1, 5 bases. This CDR3 is built from 17 residues. CDR1 is LGHNT, CDR2 FRNRAP, per germline. Trimming took off 3 bases at V and 0 bases at J, with 17 bases between the two ends. CDR3 region: CASGFLPSTDMNTEAFF. For the CDR3, the DNA is TGTGCTAGTGGTTTCCTCCCATCGACAGACATGAACACTGAAGCTTTCTTT.

The V and J genes are TRBV24-1 and TRBJ2-4, with 8 bases fitting TRBD2. The CDR3 is 20 amino acids. CDR1 and CDR2 from the germline V gene are KGHDR and SFDVKD. After removal of 3 bases from V and 6 bases from J, the junction contained 21 bases not matched to a gene. The CDR3 DNA reads as TGTGCCACCAGTGATGGAGGAGGTAACCCGGTAGGCGGGGGGCTAAACATTCAGTACTTC. Its translation is CATSDGGGNPVGGGLNIQYF.

This chain links TRBV4-3 with TRBJ2-3; D gene ambiguous. The length of the CDR3 is 15 residues. Trimming pared 0 bases from V and 1 base from J, leaving 8 bases between. Germline V lookup: CDR1 LGHNA, CDR2 YSLEER. CDR3 nucleotide sequence: TGCGCCAGCAGCCAAGATACGGGTCGCACAGATACGCAGTATTTT. It encodes CASSQDTGRTDTQYF.